The entry below describes one TCR beta chain. These data come from a study of blood T cell repertoires in COVID-19. Study overall: PBMCs, B-cell-depleted T cells, or T cells provided the cDNA or gDNA that made up the material.

Authors' methods: Reference gene primer amplification gave estimated nucleated cell counts. TCRdb's table, derived via immunoSEQ multiplex PCR, lists solely in-frame clones and lacks some. Clonal size and the V and J genes are those of that table, whereas D and trimming came from the DNA. This sample has about 250,000 clones, with about nine tenths found just once. For recovered donors of Cohort 3, there were two negative PCRs, clearance, or symptom resolution. CDR1 SGHVS and CDR2 FQNEAQ come from the germline V gene. The germline V and J ends were trimmed by 4 bases and 3 bases, with 16 bases remaining between them. There are 16 residues in the CDR3.

This chain uses TRBV7-8 with TRBJ1-3; tentatively, D is TRBD1 (5 bases). This sequence originates from a man between 18 and 29 years old who had recovered from COVID-19. Sample: PBMCs or T cells enriched from blood (not recorded which). The CDR3 nucleotides are TGTGCCAGCAGCTCGGCAGGGAGGGGTTTTGGAAACACCATATATTTT. Residues: CASSSAGRGFGNTIYF.